This TCR beta chain comes out of a study of OX40 agonist ivuxolimab in advanced cancers. Trimming removed 6 bases from V and 7 bases from J, with 15 bases in between. The CDR3 sequence is 14 residues long. CDR1 is ENHRY, CDR2 SYGVKD, per germline. TCRdb's copy holds only in-frame clones and misses some; the assay was immunoSEQ multiplex PCR. Among 48,000 or so clones, around nine tenths were seen once, and the ten largest hold around 2%. This rearrangement joins TRBV10-3 to TRBJ2-2, with D possibly TRBD2 on 7 matching bases. This sequence originates from an adult with an advanced solid tumor such as melanoma, head and neck, liver or kidney cancer. This sample comprised CD4+ or CD8+ T cells sorted from blood, obtained in a trial of the OX40 agonist ivuxolimab. CDR3 sequence reads: CAISLGGPNGELFF. Written as DNA, the CDR3 is TGTGCCATCAGCCTGGGGGGGCCGAACGGGGAGCTGTTTTTT.